These T cell receptor beta chains were read from a single sample in a study of blood T cell repertoires in COVID-19. Measured with immunoSEQ multiplex PCR; TCRdb has only the in-frame clones, and not every one. This sample has fewer than 200,000 clones, with roughly 80% found just once. Sample: peripheral blood. These TCRs come from a woman in her 40s with COVID-19, enrolled during active disease. The CDR3 runs from the conserved cysteine through the conserved F or W. A D gene is named only where the DNA matches it firmly. A clone size is listed for some rows: how often the clone was seen (once, few, many), or a class if it is expanded.

clone size: few; J gene: TRBJ1-4; D gene: -; V gene: TRBV18; CDR3 DNA: TGTGCCAGCTCACCACTCGGGAGATCCTTGAATGAAAAACTGTTTTTT; CDR3 protein: CASSPLGRSLNEKLFF
clone size: -; J gene: TRBJ2-1; D gene: TRBD2; V gene: TRBV6-4; CDR3 DNA: TGTGCCAGCAGCTCTCTTAGCGGGAGTCGCAATGAGCAGTTCTTC; CDR3 protein: CASSSLSGSRNEQFF
clone size: -; J gene: TRBJ2-7; D gene: -; V gene: TRBV10-2; CDR3 DNA: TGCGCCAGCAGTCCACAGGCCCACGAGCAGTACTTC; CDR3 protein: CASSPQAHEQYF
clone size: -; J gene: TRBJ2-3; D gene: -; V gene: TRBV7-2; CDR3 DNA: TGTGCCAGCAGCTTAGGGGTACAGGGTGGTACGCAGTATTTT; CDR3 protein: CASSLGVQGGTQYF
clone size: -; J gene: TRBJ2-2; D gene: -; V gene: TRBV28; CDR3 DNA: TGTGCCAGCAGTTTTTTACAGGAGACTCCCGGGGAGCTGTTTTTT; CDR3 protein: CASSFLQETPGELFF
clone size: -; J gene: TRBJ1-2; D gene: -; V gene: TRBV3-1/TRBV3-2; CDR3 DNA: TGTGCCAGCAGCCAAGGTGTCATTGGCTACACCTTC; CDR3 protein: CASSQGVIGYTF
clone size: -; J gene: TRBJ2-2; D gene: TRBD1; V gene: TRBV7-9; CDR3 DNA: TGTGCCAGCAGCTTATTTGGACAGGGGGGCACCGGGGAGCTGTTTTTT; CDR3 protein: CASSLFGQGGTGELFF
clone size: -; J gene: TRBJ2-7; D gene: TRBD2; V gene: TRBV20-1; CDR3 DNA: TGCAGTGCTAGTGGTACTTCTAGCGGGAGCTTGAACGAGCAGTACTTC; CDR3 protein: CSASGTSSGSLNEQYF
clone size: -; J gene: TRBJ2-1; D gene: TRBD2; V gene: TRBV10-3; CDR3 DNA: TGTGCCATCAGACCCGGGACTAGCGGGAGGGGGCAGTTCTTC; CDR3 protein: CAIRPGTSGRGQFF
clone size: -; J gene: TRBJ2-6; D gene: -; V gene: TRBV9; CDR3 DNA: TGTGCCAGCAGCGTACGGAGGGAAGCCCCATCTGGGGCCAACGTCCTGACTTTC; CDR3 protein: CASSVRREAPSGANVLTF
clone size: -; J gene: TRBJ2-5; D gene: TRBD1; V gene: TRBV29-1; CDR3 DNA: TGCAGCGTTGAATTGGACAGGCAAGAGACCCAGTACTTC; CDR3 protein: CSVELDRQETQYF
clone size: -; J gene: TRBJ2-3; D gene: TRBD2; V gene: TRBV10-1; CDR3 DNA: TGCGCCAGCATGGAGGGACGAGCGGGAGCTGTGAAGTATTTT; CDR3 protein: CASMEGRAGAVKYF
clone size: -; J gene: TRBJ1-2; D gene: -; V gene: TRBV28; CDR3 DNA: TGTGCCAGCAGCCACGGCTCGAGGGGCTACACCTTC; CDR3 protein: CASSHGSRGYTF
clone size: -; J gene: TRBJ2-7; D gene: -; V gene: TRBV11-1; CDR3 DNA: TGTGCCAGCAGGGACAGAGATCTACAACTATACGAGCAGTACTTC; CDR3 protein: CASRDRDLQLYEQYF
clone size: -; J gene: TRBJ1-2; D gene: -; V gene: TRBV7-9; CDR3 DNA: TGTGCCAGCAGCTTGGGTCTGGGTTTAGCCTATGGCTACACCTTC; CDR3 protein: CASSLGLGLAYGYTF
clone size: few; J gene: TRBJ1-1; D gene: -; V gene: TRBV7-9; CDR3 DNA: TGTGCCAGCAGCTTAGGCGGAGCGGGCACTGAAGCTTTCTTT; CDR3 protein: CASSLGGAGTEAFF
clone size: -; J gene: TRBJ1-5; D gene: TRBD1; V gene: TRBV6-1; CDR3 DNA: TGTGCCAGCAGTGAGACAGGGAATCAGCCCCAGCATTTT; CDR3 protein: CASSETGNQPQHF
clone size: -; J gene: TRBJ2-1; D gene: -; V gene: TRBV11-2; CDR3 DNA: TGTGCCAGCAGCTGGAGGCCCTACAATGAGCAGTTCTTC; CDR3 protein: CASSWRPYNEQFF
clone size: -; J gene: TRBJ1-1; D gene: -; V gene: TRBV18; CDR3 DNA: TGTGCCAGCTCACCAAGGAAAACAGGGACCACTGAAGCTTTCTTT; CDR3 protein: CASSPRKTGTTEAFF
clone size: -; J gene: TRBJ1-6; D gene: TRBD1; V gene: TRBV19; CDR3 DNA: TGTGCCAGTAGTGTACAGGGGAATAATTCACCCCTCCACTTT; CDR3 protein: CASSVQGNNSPLHF
clone size: -; J gene: TRBJ2-2; D gene: TRBD2; V gene: TRBV3-1/TRBV3-2; CDR3 DNA: TGTGCCAGCAGGACTAGCGGGATAACCGGGGAGCTGTTTTTT; CDR3 protein: CASRTSGITGELFF
clone size: -; J gene: TRBJ2-2; D gene: TRBD2; V gene: TRBV18; CDR3 DNA: TGTGCCAGCTCACCACCGAGTGGCGGGGGTGACACCGGGGAGCTGTTTTTT; CDR3 protein: CASSPPSGGGDTGELFF
clone size: -; J gene: TRBJ2-1; D gene: TRBD2; V gene: TRBV27; CDR3 DNA: TGTGCCAGCAGTAGGACTAGCAATAATGAGCAGTTCTTC; CDR3 protein: CASSRTSNNEQFF
clone size: -; J gene: TRBJ2-1; D gene: -; V gene: TRBV27; CDR3 DNA: TGTGCCAGCAGTGGAACAGAAAACAATGAGCAGTTCTTC; CDR3 protein: CASSGTENNEQFF
clone size: -; J gene: TRBJ2-5; D gene: TRBD1; V gene: TRBV6-5; CDR3 DNA: TGTGCCAGCAAGCCCCGGGACAGGGGGAGTGAGACCCAGTACTTC; CDR3 protein: CASKPRDRGSETQYF
clone size: -; J gene: TRBJ1-2; D gene: -; V gene: TRBV4-1; CDR3 DNA: TGCGCCAGCAGCCAGAGACAGAGCGCTAACTATGGCTACACCTTC; CDR3 protein: CASSQRQSANYGYTF
clone size: -; J gene: TRBJ1-2; D gene: -; V gene: TRBV27; CDR3 DNA: TGTGCCAGCAGTTTACTCTCCAGGGCCAAGATCTATGGCTACACCTTC; CDR3 protein: CASSLLSRAKIYGYTF
clone size: once; J gene: TRBJ1-6; D gene: TRBD1; V gene: TRBV27; CDR3 DNA: TGTGCCAGCACCACTAGGGGGCTTAATTCACCCCTCCACTTT; CDR3 protein: CASTTRGLNSPLHF
clone size: -; J gene: TRBJ1-5; D gene: TRBD1; V gene: TRBV4-1; CDR3 DNA: TGCGCCAGCAGCCAAGAACCACAGGGGCTACAGCCCCAGCATTTT; CDR3 protein: CASSQEPQGLQPQHF
clone size: -; J gene: TRBJ1-5; D gene: TRBD1; V gene: TRBV28; CDR3 DNA: TGTGCCAGCAGTTGGACAGGGAGAAAACAGCCCCAGCATTTT; CDR3 protein: CASSWTGRKQPQHF
clone size: few; J gene: TRBJ2-5; D gene: TRBD2; V gene: TRBV19; CDR3 DNA: TGTGCCAGTAGATCTAGCGGGAGGGCCCTCGGACAAGAGACCCAGTACTTC; CDR3 protein: CASRSSGRALGQETQYF
clone size: -; J gene: TRBJ2-1; D gene: TRBD2; V gene: TRBV9; CDR3 DNA: TGTGCCAGCAGCGCTAGCGGGGGGATCACCTCCTACAATGAGCAGTTCTTC; CDR3 protein: CASSASGGITSYNEQFF
clone size: -; J gene: TRBJ1-2; D gene: TRBD1; V gene: TRBV20-1; CDR3 DNA: TGCAGTGCTAGTGTTAACCAGGGGGCTAAAAAGTACACCTTC; CDR3 protein: CSASVNQGAKKYTF
clone size: -; J gene: TRBJ2-3; D gene: -; V gene: TRBV11-2; CDR3 DNA: TGTGCCAGCAGCCCAGACCGGAGTGGCACAGATACGCAGTATTTT; CDR3 protein: CASSPDRSGTDTQYF
clone size: few; J gene: TRBJ2-7; D gene: -; V gene: TRBV18; CDR3 DNA: TGTGCCAGCTCTGCCATTGAGACCTACGAGCAGTACTTC; CDR3 protein: CASSAIETYEQYF
clone size: few; J gene: TRBJ1-2; D gene: -; V gene: TRBV19; CDR3 DNA: TGTGCCAGTAGTTCGTCCGGGGATGGCTACACCTTC; CDR3 protein: CASSSSGDGYTF
clone size: -; J gene: TRBJ2-5; D gene: TRBD2; V gene: TRBV11-1; CDR3 DNA: TGTGCCAGCAGCGGCGGGGGGAGACAACAAGAGACCCAGTACTTC; CDR3 protein: CASSGGGRQQETQYF
clone size: -; J gene: TRBJ1-1; D gene: -; V gene: TRBV2; CDR3 DNA: TGTGCCAGCAGCCGGGACAACCCGAACACTGAAGCTTTCTTT; CDR3 protein: CASSRDNPNTEAFF
clone size: few; J gene: TRBJ2-1; D gene: TRBD2; V gene: TRBV9; CDR3 DNA: TGTGCCAGCAGCCGGACTAGCGGGAGGAGTGGGAATGAGCAGTTCTTC; CDR3 protein: CASSRTSGRSGNEQFF
clone size: -; J gene: TRBJ1-5; D gene: -; V gene: TRBV21-1; CDR3 DNA: TGTGCCAGCAGCCACGCCGCGGGATACCTTGGCAATCAGCCCCAGCATTTT; CDR3 protein: CASSHAAGYLGNQPQHF
clone size: -; J gene: TRBJ1-1; D gene: TRBD1; V gene: TRBV18; CDR3 DNA: TGTGCCAGCTCACCGGTGAGGGGGCGCTTTGTTGAAGCTTTCTTT; CDR3 protein: CASSPVRGRFVEAFF
clone size: -; J gene: TRBJ1-2; D gene: -; V gene: TRBV6-5; CDR3 DNA: TGTGCCAGCACCAAAAACCGGGGCTATGGCTACACCTTC; CDR3 protein: CASTKNRGYGYTF